This TCR beta chain was retrieved from a study of molecular identifiers for immune sequencing clone quantification. Study-level results: Sizes of highly expanded clones could be underestimated through identical TCRs sharing a barcode.

TCRdb processed the PCR reads anew with MiXCR; each CDR3 protein has one entry. The sample lists about half a million distinct CDR3 sequences, 20% to 25% seen once, with around 0.86% in the top ten. Germline V gives CDR1 MNHEY, CDR2 SMNVEV (reference sequence). CDR3 length: 14 amino acids. V was clipped by 6 bases and J by 0 bases, with 12 bases between them. Ten or more counts support this clonotype. What it binds is not known. V usage is TRBV27 and J usage is TRBJ2-7, with D uncertain. The sequencing input was naive CD8+ T cells from blood, with Jurkat cell RNA spiked in. Sample subset: FACS-sorted CD8+CD4-CCR7+CD45RA+ naive T cells. The receptor was derived from a human donor in good health. Some libraries in this study had Jurkat cell RNA spiked in. CDR3 protein: CASSLDGSSYEQYF. The CDR3 nucleotides read TGTGCCAGCAGCTTGGACGGAAGCTCCTACGAGCAGTACTTC.